This T cell receptor (beta chain) is drawn from a study of blood T cells in healthy people across ages. This clonotype was seen at least ten times. This CDR3 has 12 residues. The germline gives CDR1 SEHNR, CDR2 FQNEAQ (reference sequence). The ends were cut back, 1 base at V and 3 bases at J, with 3 bases in the middle. A second PCR of 7 to 11 cycles used a sample-barcoded 5' primer and a J-beta primer mix. In TCRdb, the 5' RACE reads were re-called with MiXCR into one record per CDR3 protein. This table holds approximately 760,000 distinct CDR3 sequences, 20% to 25% found once. This sample also belongs to another study, concerning T cells of mothers and their children. That work contributes: Random nucleotides (2-4) and sample barcodes were added by the M1S primer used in the second PCR. No clone of persistent microchimeric T cells was detected.

Sequenced sample: blood. The V call is TRBV7-9, the J call TRBJ1-2; D not certain. This clonotype originated in a boy between 5 and 17 years old in good health. Here the CDR3 reads CASSLVDYGYTF. CDR3 in DNA: TGTGCCAGCAGCTTAGTCGACTATGGCTACACCTTC. Full variable domain (outside the CDR3, taken from reference TRBV7-9 and TRBJ1-2): DTGVSQNPRHKITKRGQNVTFRCDPISEHNRLYWYRQTLGQGPEFLTYFQNEAQLEKSRLLSDRFSAERPKGSFSTLEIQRTEQGDSAMYLCASSLVDYGYTFGSGTRLTVV.